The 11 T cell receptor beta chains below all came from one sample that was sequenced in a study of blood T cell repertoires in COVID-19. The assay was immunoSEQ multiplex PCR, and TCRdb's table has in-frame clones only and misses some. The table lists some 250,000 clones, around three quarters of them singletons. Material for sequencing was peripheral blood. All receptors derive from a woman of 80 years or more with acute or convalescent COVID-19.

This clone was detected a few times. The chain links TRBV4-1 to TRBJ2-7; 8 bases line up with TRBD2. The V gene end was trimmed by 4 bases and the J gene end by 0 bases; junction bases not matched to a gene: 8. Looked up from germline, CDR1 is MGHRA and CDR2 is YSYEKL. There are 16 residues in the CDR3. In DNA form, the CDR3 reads TGCGCCAGCAGCCCAGGTAGGGCGGGAGGCTCCTACGAGCAGTACTTC. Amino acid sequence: CASSPGRAGGSYEQYF.

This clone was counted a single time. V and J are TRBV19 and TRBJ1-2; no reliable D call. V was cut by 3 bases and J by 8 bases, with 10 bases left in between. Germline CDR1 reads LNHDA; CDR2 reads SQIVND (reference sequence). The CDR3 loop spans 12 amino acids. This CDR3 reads CASSMYLGGYTF. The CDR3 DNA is TGTGCCAGTAGTATGTATTTGGGCGGCTACACCTTC.

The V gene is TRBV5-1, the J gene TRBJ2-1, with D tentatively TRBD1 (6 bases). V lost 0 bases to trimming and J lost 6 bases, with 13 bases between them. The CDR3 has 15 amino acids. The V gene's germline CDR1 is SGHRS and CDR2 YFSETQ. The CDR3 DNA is TGCGCCAGCAGCTTGGAGTCAGGGGCTAGCAATGAGCAGTTCTTC. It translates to CASSLESGASNEQFF.

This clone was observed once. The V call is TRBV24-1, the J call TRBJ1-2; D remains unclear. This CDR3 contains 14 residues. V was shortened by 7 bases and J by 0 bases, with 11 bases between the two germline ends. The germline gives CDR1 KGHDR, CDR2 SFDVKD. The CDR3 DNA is TGTGCCACCAGAGGACTGCGCTCTAACTATGGCTACACCTTC. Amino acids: CATRGLRSNYGYTF.

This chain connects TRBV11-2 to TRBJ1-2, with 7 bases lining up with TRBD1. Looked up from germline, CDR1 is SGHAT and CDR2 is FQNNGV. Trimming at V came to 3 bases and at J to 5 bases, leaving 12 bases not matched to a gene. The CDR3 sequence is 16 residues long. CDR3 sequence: CASSFSRQGELYGYTF. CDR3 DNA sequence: TGTGCCAGCAGCTTTTCCCGACAGGGAGAATTATATGGCTACACCTTC.

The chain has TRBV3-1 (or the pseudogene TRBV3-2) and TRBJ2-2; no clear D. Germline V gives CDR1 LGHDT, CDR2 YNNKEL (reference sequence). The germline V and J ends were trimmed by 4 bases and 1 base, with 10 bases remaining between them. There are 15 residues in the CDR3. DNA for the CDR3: TGTGCCAGCAGCCCCCAGCCGGGGAACACCGGGGAGCTGTTTTTT. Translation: CASSPQPGNTGELFF.

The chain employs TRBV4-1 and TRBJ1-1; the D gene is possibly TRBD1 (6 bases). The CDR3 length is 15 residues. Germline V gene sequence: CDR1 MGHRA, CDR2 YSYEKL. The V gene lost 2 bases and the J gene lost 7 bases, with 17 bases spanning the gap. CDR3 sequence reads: CASSQPTQGKSEAFF. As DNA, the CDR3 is TGCGCCAGCAGCCAACCCACCCAGGGGAAAAGTGAAGCTTTCTTT.

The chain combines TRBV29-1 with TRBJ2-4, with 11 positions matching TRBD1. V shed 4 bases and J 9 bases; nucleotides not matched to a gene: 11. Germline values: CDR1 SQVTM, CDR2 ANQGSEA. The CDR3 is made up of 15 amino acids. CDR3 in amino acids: CSVGPRDRGVGIQYF. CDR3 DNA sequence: TGCAGCGTTGGACCCCGGGACAGGGGGGTTGGCATTCAGTACTTC.

CDR3 in DNA: TGTGCCAGCACCCTCAGGGGGCGGCGATACCGGACAGCGCCGGGCTCCTACGAGCAGTACTTC. Translation: CASTLRGRRYRTAPGSYEQYF. The V call is TRBV13, the J call TRBJ2-7, with 8 nucleotides matching TRBD1. The CDR3 runs 21 residues. With 7 bases clipped from V and 0 bases from J, the junction kept 26 bases outside the gene matches. CDR1 and CDR2 from the germline V gene are PRHDT and FYEKMQ (reference sequence).

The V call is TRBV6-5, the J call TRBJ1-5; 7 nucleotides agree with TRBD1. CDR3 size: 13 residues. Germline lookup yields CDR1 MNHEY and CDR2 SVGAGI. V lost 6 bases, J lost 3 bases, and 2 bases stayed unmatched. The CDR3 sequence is CASRTGYNQPQHF. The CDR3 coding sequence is TGTGCCAGCAGGACAGGGTACAATCAGCCCCAGCATTTT.

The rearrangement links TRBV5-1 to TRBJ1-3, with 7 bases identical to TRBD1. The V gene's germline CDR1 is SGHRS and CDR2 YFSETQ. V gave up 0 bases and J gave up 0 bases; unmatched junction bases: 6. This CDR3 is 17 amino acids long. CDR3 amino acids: CASSLGGGGNSGNTIYF. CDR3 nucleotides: TGCGCCAGCAGCTTGGGAGGAGGGGGCAACTCTGGAAACACCATATATTTT.